The TCR beta chain described here comes from a study of T cell repertoires in cytomegalovirus infection (dated by TCRdb to about 2019). In terms of the full investigation: The HLA type of each donor mattered for the analysis, because public TCR beta signatures pointed to carriage of CMV infection along with the matching HLA type.

There are a few counts of this clonotype. The clone's antigen remains unknown. No base quality information exists; no much larger clone differs at one position. The germline V gene gives CDR1 as SGHRS and CDR2 as YFSETQ. The cysteine opens and the phenylalanine closes a CDR3 of 16 amino acids. Of the read, only the CDR3 DNA is kept; its 48 bases are in frame from base 1. V and J are truncated by 0 bases and 0 bases respectively, leaving an intervening sequence of 13 bases. TCRdb shows the sequencer as Illumina HiSeq 1500. TCRdb handled the public reads itself, with Q25 trimming in fastp and clone calling in MiXCR, and kept productive beta chains. Rows merge per CDR3 protein into single entries with the most common DNA and genes. Across this sample there are approximately 400,000 distinct CDR3 sequences, with roughly 30% seen only once. The top ten constitute roughly 15% of the sample. The research as a whole found: In the ex vivo response, HLA-C-restricted CMV-specific TCR beta clonotypes were dominant, and in two of eight donors the single most frequent clonotype came from this HLA-C-restricted group. Carriers of CMV infection plus the relevant HLA type were discriminated by the cumulative frequency of public TCR beta family members in the study cohort and in an independent approximately 360-donor cohort.

The chain is encoded by TRBV5-1 joined to TRBJ2-7, with the D gene tentatively TRBD1 or TRBD2, based on 5 matching bases in each. What was sequenced was PBMCs. The receptor was isolated from a human donor in good health (CMV status not recorded). Some clones in this sample may be carry-over from other donors' samples. The CDR3 loop reads CASSLVPGTSSYEQYF. The nucleotide sequence reads TGCGCCAGCAGCTTGGTGCCGGGGACCAGCTCCTACGAGCAGTACTTC.